A single sample is the source of the 24 T cell receptor beta chains below, sequenced in a study of T-cell reconstitution after alpha-beta-depleted transplantation in children. A TCRbeta library incorporating unique molecular identifiers was prepared. TCRdb recomputed calls from the PCR reads with MiXCR, one row per CDR3 protein. The data hold fewer than 130,000 distinct CDR3 sequences, with over 9% observed a single time. The sequenced sample was PBMCs from the stem cell graft donor, obtained from the stem cell graft. The receptor set was obtained from a human donor who donated a stem cell graft to a child with acute lymphoblastic leukemia.

This clonotype occurred many times. The gene calls are TRBV9 and TRBJ2-7, with 7 bases identical to TRBD2. V lost 4 bases and J lost 3; bases outside the gene matches: 4. The germline V gene encodes CDR1 SGDLS and CDR2 YYNGEE. This CDR3 is 13 amino acids long. CDR3 protein: CASSLADHYEQYF. The CDR3 nucleotides read TGTGCCAGCAGCCTAGCGGATCACTACGAGCAGTACTTC.

V and J are TRBV7-9 and TRBJ2-2, with TRBD1 matching 9 bases. Looked up from germline, CDR1 is SEHNR and CDR2 is FQNEAQ (reference sequence). This CDR3 has 15 amino acids. V dropped 5 bases and J dropped 2; count of bases not matched to a gene: 3. CDR3 bases: TGTGCCAGCAGCCTACAGGGGGCAAACACCGGGGAGCTGTTTTTT. Its protein product is CASSLQGANTGELFF.

This clonotype was observed at least ten times. This chain uses TRBV15 with TRBJ1-6; the D is unclear. The CDR3 loop spans 17 amino acids. Germline V CDR1 and CDR2: LNHNV, YYDKDF (reference sequence). V lost 1 base, J lost 5 bases, and 15 bases lay in between. The CDR3 loop is CATSRVRSGRNNSPLHF. Written as DNA, the CDR3 is TGTGCCACCAGCAGAGTTCGCTCTGGGCGCAATAATTCACCCCTCCACTTT.

This clonotype was recorded at least ten times. This chain connects TRBV27 to TRBJ2-7; TRBD1 matches at 9 bases. V gave up 1 base and J gave up 3 bases; unmatched junction bases: 10. The length of the CDR3 is 17 residues. Per germline, CDR1 MNHEY and CDR2 SMNVEV (reference sequence). The CDR3 loop reads CASSLLGGQGSDYEQYF. CDR3 nucleotides: TGTGCCAGCAGTTTATTAGGGGGACAGGGTTCGGACTACGAGCAGTACTTC.

The rearrangement uses TRBV30 and TRBJ1-2; no definite D call. The CDR3 extends over 10 amino acids. V dropped 3 bases and J dropped 5 bases, with 4 bases sitting between them. Germline CDR1 reads GTSNPN; CDR2 reads SVGIG (reference sequence). The CDR3 DNA reads TGTGCCTGGAGGGAATATGGCTACACCTTC. It encodes CAWREYGYTF.

This clonotype came up many times. The genes are TRBV5-6 and TRBJ2-3; D is undetermined. The CDR3 contains 14 residues. V lost 0 bases and J lost 8, with 13 bases in between. The germline gives CDR1 SGHDT, CDR2 YYEEEE. The CDR3 DNA reads TGTGCCAGCAGCTTGGTGGCCAGTTTCCGTACGCAGTATTTT. Its protein product is CASSLVASFRTQYF.

This clonotype appeared many times. The V gene is TRBV4-2, the J gene TRBJ2-3; weak D call: TRBD2 (6 bases). The germline gives CDR1 LGHNA, CDR2 YNFKEQ. V lost 1 base and J 2 bases, leaving 13 bases between the germline ends. CDR3 length equals 16 residues. The CDR3 coding sequence is TGTGCCAGCAGCCAAGCTGGACGGGAGCTCACAGATACGCAGTATTTT. Protein sequence: CASSQAGRELTDTQYF.

This clonotype was seen repeatedly, ten times or more. The chain carries TRBV11-1 and TRBJ2-1; 7 nucleotides match TRBD2. Trimming took 5 bases from V and 1 from J; bases not matched to a gene: 11. Germline-derived CDR1 and CDR2 are SGHAT and FQDESV (reference sequence). The CDR3 has 17 residues. The CDR3 spells CASSPWTSLSSYNEQFF. The CDR3 nucleotides read TGTGCCAGCAGCCCGTGGACTAGTCTTAGTTCCTACAATGAGCAGTTCTTC. Based on the CDR3 plus reference TRBV11-1 and TRBJ2-1, the full variable domain is EAEVAQSPRYKITEKSQAVAFWCDPISGHATLYWYRQILGQGPELLVQFQDESVVDDSQLPKDRFSAERLKGVDSTLKIQPAELGDSAMYLCASSPWTSLSSYNEQFFGPGTRLTVL.

This clonotype was recorded at least ten times. The rearrangement uses TRBV11-2 and TRBJ2-7; 7 nucleotides agree with TRBD1. Losses at the gene ends were 1 base for V and 4 bases for J; bases not matched to a gene: 4. The CDR3 totals 14 residues. Germline assignment: CDR1 SGHAT and CDR2 FQNNGV. CDR3 loop: CASSLGTGKYEQYF. CDR3 sequence (DNA): TGTGCCAGCAGCTTAGGGACAGGCAAATACGAGCAGTACTTC.

This clonotype was found many times. The J gene is TRBJ1-6, the V gene TRBV6-2 or TRBV6-3, with 8 bases identical to TRBD1. The J segment lost 9 bases and the V segment lost 2 bases, leaving 3 bases of the junction unmatched. CDR1 MNHEY and CDR2 SVGEGT come from the germline V gene. There are 14 residues in the CDR3. For the CDR3, the DNA is TGTGCCAGCAGTTACCGGGACAGGACTTCACCCCTCCACTTT. Protein sequence: CASSYRDRTSPLHF.

This clonotype was detected ten times or more. This rearrangement joins TRBV6-5 to TRBJ2-2; TRBD1 might be the D (6 bases). Per the germline V gene, CDR1 is MNHEY and CDR2 is SVGAGI. Trimming took off 6 bases at V and 0 bases at J, with 8 bases between the two ends. The CDR3 has 14 amino acids. The CDR3: CASSRDTNTGELFF. Here the CDR3 DNA reads TGTGCCAGCAGCCGGGACACGAACACCGGGGAGCTGTTTTTT.

There are many counts of this clonotype. The CDR3 protein is CAWIPRTKTISPLHF. The CDR3 DNA is TGTGCCTGGATTCCCCGAACGAAGACTATTTCACCCCTCCACTTT. J is TRBJ1-6 and V is TRBV30; unclear D gene. This CDR3 has 15 residues. Trimming stripped 4 bases from V and 9 bases from J, with 19 bases between. From germline, CDR1 is GTSNPN and CDR2 SVGIG (reference sequence).

In its sample, this clonotype was seen many times. V and J are TRBV4-3 and TRBJ2-7; D call uncertain. Germline CDR1 and CDR2: LGHNA and YSLEER. Deletions cut 0 bases from V and 9 bases from J, with 15 bases between. This CDR3 has 14 residues. The CDR3 reads CASSQEIDGLGQYF. The CDR3, as DNA: TGCGCCAGCAGCCAAGAAATAGACGGCCTAGGGCAGTACTTC.

As concerns this clonotype: A much larger clone lies a single base off, so this may be a read error. DNA of the CDR3: TGCAGTGCTCCGGGCCTGGAAGCCAAAAACAGTCAGTACTTC. Translated: CSAPGLEAKNSQYF. The chain uses TRBV20-1 and TRBJ2-4; D is undetermined. CDR1 DFQATT and CDR2 SNEGSKA come from the germline V gene (reference sequence). CDR3 size: 14 residues.

This clonotype appeared many times. The chain combines TRBV7-2 with TRBJ2-7, with 11 bases aligning to TRBD2. V lost 5 bases, J lost 5 bases, and 5 bases stayed unmatched. Germline V CDR1 and CDR2: SGHTA, FQGNSA. This CDR3 region has 14 residues. CDR3 amino acids: CASSPGTSGHEQYF. The CDR3 coding sequence is TGTGCCAGCAGCCCCGGGACTAGCGGCCACGAGCAGTACTTC.

This clonotype was detected many times. This rearrangement joins TRBV7-2 to TRBJ2-5, with D uncertain. V lost 5 bases and J 3 bases, leaving 13 bases between the germline ends. Germline V gives CDR1 SGHTA, CDR2 FQGNSA. The CDR3 loop spans 14 amino acids. The CDR3 loop is CASSLLREKETQYF. The CDR3 region has the DNA TGTGCCAGCAGCCTACTCCGCGAGAAAGAGACCCAGTACTTC. Full variable domain (missing parts from reference TRBV7-2 and TRBJ2-5): GAGVSQSPSNKVTEKGKDVELRCDPISGHTALYWYRQSLGQGLEFLIYFQGNSAPDKSGLPSDRFSAERTGGSVSTLTIQRTQQEDSAVYLCASSLLREKETQYFGPGTRLLVL.

This clonotype was seen many times. This chain joins TRBV7-8 and TRBJ2-7; possibly TRBD1 for D (5 bases). The CDR3 sequence is 15 residues long. Germline-derived CDR1 and CDR2 are SGHVS and FQNEAQ. V shed 5 bases and J shed 0 bases, with 14 bases lying between them. CDR3 DNA sequence: TGTGCCAGCAGCCCCTACCAGGGCCCCTCCTACGAGCAGTACTTC. Amino acids: CASSPYQGPSYEQYF. The full variable domain, with the rest looked up from reference TRBV7-8 and TRBJ2-7, is GAGVSQSPRYKVAKRGQDVALRCDPISGHVSLFWYQQALGQGPEFLTYFQNEAQLDKSGLPSDRFFAERPEGSVSTLKIQRTQQEDSAVYLCASSPYQGPSYEQYFGPGTRLTVT.

This clonotype was detected many times. The V call is TRBV5-1, the J call TRBJ2-3; D possibly corresponds to TRBD2 (6 bases). The CDR3 runs 15 residues. Trimming left V 2 bases short and J 3 bases short, with 13 bases between. CDR1 and CDR2 from the germline V gene are SGHRS and YFSETQ. The CDR3 region is CASSFRGGGTDTQYF. CDR3 sequence (DNA): TGCGCCAGCAGCTTCCGGGGAGGAGGTACAGATACGCAGTATTTT.

This clonotype was observed many times. The chain carries TRBV7-2 and TRBJ2-2; 11 bases match TRBD2. Trimming removed 1 base from V and 7 bases from J; junction bases left unmatched: 8. Germline CDR1 is SGHTA and CDR2 is FQGNSA. The CDR3 totals 17 residues. The CDR3 sequence: CASSLVGLAGGVGELFF. CDR3 nucleotide sequence: TGTGCCAGCAGCTTAGTAGGGCTAGCGGGAGGCGTCGGGGAGCTGTTTTTT.

This clonotype was observed at least ten times. The gene calls are TRBV7-2 and TRBJ1-3, with D perhaps matching TRBD1 (5 bases). The CDR3 has 14 residues. Trimming removed 5 bases from V and 0 bases from J, with 8 bases in between. Germline V gene data show CDR1 as SGHTA and CDR2 as FQGNSA. CDR3 DNA: TGTGCCAGCAGCGCCGGACACTCTGGAAACACCATATATTTT. As protein: CASSAGHSGNTIYF.

This clonotype appeared many times. The rearrangement joins TRBV7-9 to TRBJ2-1; TRBD2 might be the D (6 bases). V was clipped by 10 bases and J by 6 bases, with 13 bases between them. Germline CDR1 SEHNR, CDR2 FQNEAQ (reference sequence). This CDR3 comprises 12 residues. The CDR3 sequence is CAIRGGVNEQFF. CDR3 nucleotides: TGTGCCATTCGCGGCGGGGTCAATGAGCAGTTCTTC. Based on the CDR3 plus reference TRBV7-9 and TRBJ2-1, the full variable domain is DTGVSQNPRHKITKRGQNVTFRCDPISEHNRLYWYRQTLGQGPEFLTYFQNEAQLEKSRLLSDRFSAERPKGSFSTLEIQRTEQGDSAMYLCAIRGGVNEQFFGPGTRLTVL.

In this sample, this clonotype turned up a few times. In this CDR3 the conserved last residue, phenylalanine or tryptophan, is missing, so a read error is likely. The chain employs TRBV5-1 and TRBJ2-5; tentatively, D is TRBD2 (6 bases). The V and J ends lost 1 base and 5 bases respectively, with 12 bases between them. Germline lookup yields CDR1 SGHRS and CDR2 YFSETQ. This CDR3 is 14 amino acids long. CDR3 sequence (DNA): TGCGCCAGCAGCTTGTCAGGGAGGCGGGAGACCCAGTACTCC. Translating gives CASSLSGRRETQYS.

This clonotype was observed many times. The V and J genes are TRBV6-5 and TRBJ2-3; D is tentatively TRBD1 or TRBD2 (5 bases each). Germline CDR1 reads MNHEY; CDR2 reads SVGAGI. With 6 bases removed from V and 2 bases from J, the gap between germline ends came to 12 bases. There are 14 residues in the CDR3. CDR3 residues: CASSRRDHTDTQYF. The CDR3 bases are TGTGCCAGCAGCCGCAGGGACCACACAGATACGCAGTATTTT.

Worth noting for this clonotype: This may be a read error: a much more frequent sequence differs by one nucleotide. The rearrangement joins TRBV7-2 to TRBJ2-7; D possibly uses TRBD1 or TRBD2 (5 bases each). V lost 0 bases and J 5 bases, leaving 14 bases between the germline ends. The CDR3 length is 15 residues. Germline V CDR1 and CDR2: SGHTA, FQGNSA. The CDR3 here is CASSLAGPYRDEQYF. CDR3 coding DNA: TGTGCCAGCAGCTTAGCGGGACCCTACCGGGACGAGCAGTACTTC.